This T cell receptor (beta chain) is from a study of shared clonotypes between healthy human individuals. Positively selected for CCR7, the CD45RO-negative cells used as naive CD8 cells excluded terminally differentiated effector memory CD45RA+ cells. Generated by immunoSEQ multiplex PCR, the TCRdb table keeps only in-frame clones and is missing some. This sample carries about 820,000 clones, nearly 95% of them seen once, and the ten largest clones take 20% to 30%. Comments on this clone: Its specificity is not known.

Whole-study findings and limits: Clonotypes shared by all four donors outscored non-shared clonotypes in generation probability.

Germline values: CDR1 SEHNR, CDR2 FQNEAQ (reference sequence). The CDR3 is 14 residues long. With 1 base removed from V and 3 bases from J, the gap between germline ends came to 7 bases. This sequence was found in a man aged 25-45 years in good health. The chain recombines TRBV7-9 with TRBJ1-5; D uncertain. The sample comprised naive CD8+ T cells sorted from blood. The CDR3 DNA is TGTGCCAGCAGCTTAGGACGGAACAATCAGCCCCAGCATTTT. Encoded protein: CASSLGRNNQPQHF. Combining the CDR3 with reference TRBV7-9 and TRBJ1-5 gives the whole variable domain DTGVSQNPRHKITKRGQNVTFRCDPISEHNRLYWYRQTLGQGPEFLTYFQNEAQLEKSRLLSDRFSAERPKGSFSTLEIQRTEQGDSAMYLCASSLGRNNQPQHFGDGTRLSIL.